This paragraph covers one T cell receptor beta chain sequence. Its antigen is still unknown. These data come from a study of cytomegalovirus exposure and HLA in healthy donors. Study findings and constraints: The study reported that TCR beta sequences accurately predicted HLA-A and HLA-B alleles in most subjects. In a later analysis, a missense DCLRE1C variant was linked to TCR beta V- and J-gene trimming. Cytomegalovirus-associated TCR beta chains were listed, numbering 150 to 200.

Germline lookup yields CDR1 MGHRA and CDR2 YSYEKL. V was cut by 0 bases and J by 2 bases, with 11 bases left in between. The CDR3 contains 15 residues. Both 60 Vbeta primers and 13 Jbeta primers went into the PCR. Sequencing was performed with immunoSEQ multiplex PCR; in TCRdb, only in-frame clones are kept and a portion is missing. The sample has under 75,000 clones, roughly 89% seen once. The V and J genes are TRBV4-1 and TRBJ2-7; TRBD2 is a possible D gene (6 bases). The receptor comes from a woman aged 25 to 45 in good health and CMV-seronegative. Sequenced input: PBMCs. Here the CDR3 reads CASSQERRETYEQYF. The CDR3 DNA follows: TGCGCCAGCAGCCAAGAGAGACGGGAGACCTACGAGCAGTACTTC.